Presented here are 22 T cell receptor beta chains from one specimen sequenced in a study of cytomegalovirus exposure and HLA in healthy donors. TCRdb's table, derived via immunoSEQ multiplex PCR, lists solely in-frame clones and lacks some. The sample records some 140,000 clones, 85% to 90% being singletons. The sample consisted of PBMCs. These receptors were collected from a human donor in good health.

With respect to this clone: Germline is not matched at one junction end, which may reflect a read error. V and J are TRBV18 and TRBJ1-2; a possible D gene is TRBD1 (6 bases). This CDR3 has 14 amino acids. Germline V CDR1 and CDR2: KGHSH, LQKENI. In nucleotides, the CDR3 is TGTGCCAGCTCACCACGTCGGGACACCTATAGCTACACCTTC. This translates into CASSPRRDTYSYTF.

CDR3 sequence reads: CASSEARANYGYTF. CDR3 sequence (DNA): TGTGCCAGCAGTGAAGCCCGAGCTAACTATGGCTACACCTTC. The J gene is TRBJ1-2, the V gene TRBV6-1; D ambiguous. The germline V gene has CDR1 MNHNS and CDR2 SASEGT. Trimming took 0 bases from V and 0 from J, leaving 5 bases between them. CDR3 size: 14 residues.

CDR3 sequence (DNA): TGTGCCAGCAGCTCAAAAGGGGGTGAGACCCAGTACTTC. As protein: CASSSKGGETQYF. The chain links TRBV7-9 to TRBJ2-5; tentatively, D is TRBD1 (6 bases). The germline CDR1 and CDR2 sequences are SEHNR and FQNEAQ (reference sequence). The CDR3 covers 13 residues. V shed 4 bases and J shed 5 bases, with 11 bases lying between them.

This rearrangement joins TRBV19 to TRBJ1-5, with 10 positions matching TRBD1. This CDR3 contains 15 residues. Losses at the gene ends were 4 bases for V and 4 bases for J; bases not matched to a gene: 4. Per germline, CDR1 LNHDA and CDR2 SQIVND (reference sequence). The CDR3 is CASSRDRGGNQPQHF. The CDR3 region has the DNA TGTGCCAGTAGTAGGGACAGGGGAGGAAATCAGCCCCAGCATTTT.

The chain is built from TRBV5-1 and TRBJ1-4; 7 positions agree with TRBD1. Trimming took 2 bases from V and 5 from J; bases not matched to a gene: 6. The germline CDR1 and CDR2 sequences are SGHRS and YFSETQ. The CDR3 is 15 residues long. The CDR3 DNA reads TGCGCCAGCAGCTTTACGGCAGGGGGAAATGAAAAACTGTTTTTT. Its translation: CASSFTAGGNEKLFF. The full variable domain, rest sourced from reference TRBV5-1 and TRBJ1-4, is KAGVTQTPRYLIKTRGQQVTLSCSPISGHRSVSWYQQTPGQGLQFLFEYFSETQRNKGNFPGRFSGRQFSNSRSEMNVSTLELGDSALYLCASSFTAGGNEKLFFGSGTQLSVL.

This chain joins TRBV7-9 and TRBJ2-3, with TRBD2 matching over 11 bases. The germline V gene has CDR1 SEHNR and CDR2 FQNEAQ (reference sequence). This CDR3 spans 14 amino acids. The V segment lost 6 bases and the J segment 4 bases; nucleotides outside the gene matches: 3. The CDR3: CASRGSGGADTQYF. The DNA for the CDR3 is TGTGCCAGCAGAGGTAGCGGGGGGGCAGATACGCAGTATTTT.

V is TRBV18 and J is TRBJ1-2; possibly TRBD1 for D (6 bases). CDR1 is KGHSH, CDR2 LQKENI, per germline. This CDR3 region has 17 residues. V lost 0 bases, J lost 0 bases, and 14 bases lay in between. CDR3 residues: CASSPPDSLSSNYGYTF. DNA of the CDR3: TGTGCCAGCTCACCACCGGACAGCCTCTCCTCTAACTATGGCTACACCTTC.

The chain links TRBV6-6 to TRBJ2-7, with D uncertain. V was cut by 2 bases and J by 5 bases, with 7 bases left in between. The CDR3 has 12 residues. Germline CDR1 is MNHNY and CDR2 is SVGAGI (reference sequence). Here the CDR3 reads CASSYPRDEQYF. As DNA, the CDR3 is TGTGCCAGCAGTTACCCGAGAGACGAGCAGTACTTC.

The CDR3, as DNA: TGTGCCAGCAGTTCCATGAGCGGGCCCTACAATGAGCAGTTCTTC. Translated: CASSSMSGPYNEQFF. The chain links TRBV27 to TRBJ2-1, with a weak D call TRBD2 (6 bases). The CDR3 spans 15 residues. The germline V and J ends were trimmed by 4 bases and 2 bases, with 12 bases remaining between them. Germline-derived CDR1 and CDR2 are MNHEY and SMNVEV (reference sequence).

The V and J genes are TRBV7-9 and TRBJ2-3; D gene ambiguous. Germline assignment: CDR1 SEHNR and CDR2 FQNEAQ (reference sequence). The CDR3 totals 15 residues. V lost 1 base and J lost 1, with 9 bases in between. CDR3 in amino acids: CASSLVAARTDTQYF. The CDR3 DNA reads TGTGCCAGCAGCTTAGTAGCAGCCCGCACAGATACGCAGTATTTT.

The CDR3 DNA sequence: TGTGCCAGCAGCCATCGGGGGGGCCCCACAGATACGCAGTATTTT. Its protein is CASSHRGGPTDTQYF. The V call is TRBV7-2, the J call TRBJ2-3, with TRBD2 matching 8 bases. The germline V gene encodes CDR1 SGHTA and CDR2 FQGNSA. J gave up 2 bases and V 5 bases, and 6 bases lay outside the gene matches. This CDR3 comprises 15 residues. The complete variable domain, with remaining parts taken from reference TRBV7-2 and TRBJ2-3, reads GAGVSQSPSNKVTEKGKDVELRCDPISGHTALYWYRQSLGQGLEFLIYFQGNSAPDKSGLPSDRFSAERTGGSVSTLTIQRTQQEDSAVYLCASSHRGGPTDTQYFGPGTRLTVL.

There are a few counts of this clone. The V call is TRBV7-9, the J call TRBJ1-4; 7 bases are shared with TRBD1. The CDR3 is 13 residues long. Per germline, CDR1 SEHNR and CDR2 FQNEAQ (reference sequence). Germline trimming cut 6 bases from V and 8 bases from J; bases unmatched to any gene: 6. This chain's CDR3 is CASRQGYSEKLFF. CDR3 DNA sequence: TGTGCCAGCAGACAGGGGTATAGCGAAAAACTGTTTTTT.

This clone was seen a single time. The chain links TRBV5-1 to TRBJ1-5; D gene ambiguous. CDR1 SGHRS and CDR2 YFSETQ come from the germline V gene. The CDR3 is 15 amino acids. Trimming cost V 1 base and J 5 bases, with 13 bases left between them. In DNA form, the CDR3 reads TGCGCCAGCAGCTTGACGGCCGGGTCGGATCAGCCCCAGCATTTT. Translated, it gives CASSLTAGSDQPQHF.

This sequence joins TRBV28 and TRBJ1-3; 7 bases align to TRBD1. Germline lookup yields CDR1 MDHEN and CDR2 SYDVKM. This CDR3 has 15 amino acids. The junction had 4 bases not matched to a gene; V was cut back by 3 bases and J by 2 bases. DNA of the CDR3: TGTGCCAGCAGTTTCCGCACAGGGGCTGGAAACACCATATATTTT. This codes for CASSFRTGAGNTIYF.

The chain is built from TRBV7-2 and TRBJ2-1; TRBD1 matches 10 bases. The CDR3 contains 14 residues. With 3 bases clipped from V and 12 bases from J, the junction kept 8 bases outside the gene matches. CDR1 and CDR2 from the germline V gene are SGHTA and FQGNSA. CDR3 bases: TGTGCCAGCAGCTTGGGACAGGGGTATTCTGGGCAGTTCTTC. Translation gives CASSLGQGYSGQFF.

This chain uses TRBV14 with TRBJ1-4; a weak D match, TRBD1 (5 bases). Germline V lookup: CDR1 SGHDN, CDR2 FVKESK. Deletions cut 4 bases from V and 0 bases from J, with 12 bases between. CDR3 length equals 16 residues. The CDR3, as DNA: TGTGCCAGCAGCCCTCGGGGGTATGCAACTAATGAAAAACTGTTTTTT. This codes for CASSPRGYATNEKLFF.

This clone was seen a few times. This chain links TRBV7-2 with TRBJ2-1, with TRBD2 matching 12 bases. CDR3 length equals 17 residues. The V and J ends lost 1 base and 4 bases, in that order; junction bases with no gene match: 5. Germline V gene lookup returns CDR1 SGHTA and CDR2 FQGNSA. CDR3 DNA: TGTGCCAGCAGCTTAGGCATCACTAGCGGGGGGTACAATGAGCAGTTCTTC. Its protein is CASSLGITSGGYNEQFF. Looking up the rest from reference TRBV7-2 and TRBJ2-1 gives the full variable domain: GAGVSQSPSNKVTEKGKDVELRCDPISGHTALYWYRQSLGQGLEFLIYFQGNSAPDKSGLPSDRFSAERTGGSVSTLTIQRTQQEDSAVYLCASSLGITSGGYNEQFFGPGTRLTVL.

This clone was counted a single time. DNA of the CDR3: TGTGCCAGCAGGAAAGGGACAGCCTCGTACGAGCAGTACTTC. It codes for CASRKGTASYEQYF. The chain links TRBV2 to TRBJ2-7, with 7 bases identical to TRBD1. V lost 6 bases, J lost 4 bases, and 9 bases stayed unmatched. The CDR3 loop spans 14 amino acids. CDR1 and CDR2 from the germline V gene are SNHLY and FYNNEI.

The chain uses TRBV4-1 and TRBJ2-1; 13 bases align to TRBD2. The CDR3 is 17 amino acids. V was clipped by 3 bases and J by 3 bases; unmatched bases: 5. CDR1 is MGHRA and CDR2 is YSYEKL in the germline V gene. CDR3 protein: CASSHERTSGGYNEQFF. The CDR3 nucleotides read TGCGCCAGCAGCCATGAAAGGACTAGCGGGGGCTACAATGAGCAGTTCTTC.

The V gene is TRBV5-8, the J gene TRBJ1-5; D is possibly TRBD1 (5 bases). The germline V gene has CDR1 SGHTS and CDR2 YDEGEE. There are 15 residues in the CDR3. The ends were cut back, 0 bases at V and 7 bases at J, with 14 bases in the middle. The CDR3 loop reads CASSLVGQGLQPQHF. As DNA, the CDR3 is TGTGCCAGCAGCTTGGTGGGGCAGGGCCTCCAGCCCCAGCATTTT.

This clone was picked up a small number of times. The rearrangement uses TRBV6-5 and TRBJ2-2, with TRBD1 matching over 10 bases. Germline V gene sequence: CDR1 MNHEY, CDR2 SVGAGI. Unmatched junction bases numbered 9, after V lost 5 bases and J lost 9 bases. The CDR3 is 15 amino acids. CDR3 protein: CASSAGTGEKWELFF. For the CDR3, the DNA is TGTGCCAGCAGTGCCGGGACAGGGGAAAAATGGGAGCTGTTTTTT.

The chain employs TRBV5-1 and TRBJ2-3, with a possible D match to TRBD2 (6 bases). The V end lost 8 bases, the J end lost 2 bases, and 21 bases lay between the germline ends. From germline, CDR1 is SGHRS and CDR2 YFSETQ. CDR3 length equals 16 residues. The DNA of the CDR3 is TGCGCCAGTCACCTGGAGGGCGGGGCAGTCACAGATACGCAGTATTTT. It translates to CASHLEGGAVTDTQYF.